This T cell receptor beta chain is from a study of blood T cell repertoires in COVID-19. On the study more broadly: COVID-19 samples from acute and convalescent phases originated in the United States, Italy and Spain. T cells, B-cell-depleted T cells, or PBMCs provided the cDNA or gDNA that served as material.

Original data processing: Estimation of nucleated cell counts relied on the amplification of reference gene primers. The method was immunoSEQ multiplex PCR; TCRdb's version includes in-frame clones alone and lacks a portion of them. D and trimming were read from the DNA, whereas the V and J calls and clone size are those reported in that table. The sample lists some 95,000 clones; roughly nine tenths were seen once. J gave up 5 bases and V 4 bases, and 13 bases lay outside the gene matches. Germline CDR1 and CDR2: LGHDT and YNNKEL (reference sequence). The CDR3 has 17 residues. The receptor was isolated from a man aged 70 or older with acute or convalescent COVID-19. Sequenced input: peripheral blood. J is TRBJ2-1 and V is TRBV3-1 (or the pseudogene TRBV3-2); 8 bases match TRBD2. The CDR3 here is CASSPPYERGPDNEQFF. CDR3 coding DNA: TGTGCCAGCAGCCCTCCCTACGAGCGGGGGCCCGACAATGAGCAGTTCTTC.